The rows below give T cell receptor beta chains drawn from one sample of a study of T-cell memory formation after mild COVID-19. TCRdb passed the 5' RACE reads through MiXCR, listing each CDR3 protein once. This table has approximately 260,000 distinct CDR3 sequences, 16% appearing once. Sample: PBMCs or a T cell subset sorted from them (not recorded which). The receptors come from a man younger than 30 who had mild COVID-19 (a few samples of this study predate the infection). Cell type and time point are not known. CDR3s include the opening cysteine and the closing phenylalanine or tryptophan. A D gene is named only where the DNA matches it firmly. Only some rows state a clone size, as once, few, many or a class for expanded clones.

V: TRBV20-1; J: TRBJ1-1; D: .; size: few; CDR3: CSGVVGSLNTEAFF; DNA: TGCAGTGGAGTCGTGGGTAGCCTGAACACTGAAGCTTTCTTT
V: TRBV4-3; J: TRBJ2-5; D: .; size: few; CDR3: CASSQRGPHRTQYF; DNA: TGCGCCAGCAGCCAACGGGGGCCCCACAGGACCCAGTACTTC
V: TRBV13; J: TRBJ1-1; D: .; size: .; CDR3: CASSFPGGEAFF; DNA: TGTGCCAGCAGCTTCCCCGGGGGTGAAGCTTTCTTT
V: TRBV4-1; J: TRBJ2-3; D: .; size: .; CDR3: CASSQASDYKDTQYF; DNA: TGCGCCAGCAGCCAAGCTTCGGACTATAAAGATACGCAGTATTTT
V: TRBV12-3/TRBV12-4; J: TRBJ2-1; D: .; size: .; CDR3: CASSFPTPPGEQFF; DNA: TGTGCCAGCAGCTTCCCGACTCCGCCGGGTGAGCAGTTCTTC
V: TRBV29-1; J: TRBJ1-1; D: TRBD1; size: few; CDR3: CSVTDRGDTEAFF; DNA: TGCAGCGTCACGGACAGGGGAGACACTGAAGCTTTCTTT
V: TRBV9; J: TRBJ2-1; D: .; size: few; CDR3: CASSGLGGHNEQFF; DNA: TGTGCCAGCAGCGGGTTGGGGGGCCACAATGAGCAGTTCTTC
V: TRBV7-8; J: TRBJ2-2; D: .; size: .; CDR3: CASSSTGPGELFF; DNA: TGTGCCAGCAGCTCCACAGGGCCCGGGGAGCTGTTTTTT
V: TRBV7-2; J: TRBJ1-1; D: TRBD1; size: .; CDR3: CASRRDRNTEAFF; DNA: TGTGCCAGCAGAAGGGACAGGAACACTGAAGCTTTCTTT
V: TRBV7-9; J: TRBJ2-7; D: .; size: .; CDR3: CASSSEVLPSYEQYF; DNA: TGTGCCAGCAGCTCGGAGGTCCTCCCCTCCTACGAGCAGTACTTC
V: TRBV11-2; J: TRBJ2-4; D: TRBD2; size: .; CDR3: CASSLDRGGLDIQYF; DNA: TGTGCCAGCAGCTTAGATCGGGGGGGTTTGGACATTCAGTACTTC
V: TRBV20-1; J: TRBJ2-3; D: .; size: many; CDR3: CSAEQVTDTQYF; DNA: TGCAGTGCAGAGCAGGTCACAGATACGCAGTATTTT
V: TRBV29-1; J: TRBJ1-2; D: TRBD1; size: few; CDR3: CSVGQGAAGYTF; DNA: TGCAGCGTCGGCCAGGGGGCGGCGGGCTACACCTTC
V: TRBV12-3/TRBV12-4; J: TRBJ2-6; D: .; size: .; CDR3: CASSRRAFNVLTF; DNA: TGTGCCAGCAGTCGACGGGCGTTCAACGTCCTGACTTTC
V: TRBV5-1; J: TRBJ2-2; D: .; size: few; CDR3: CASSREGDPNTGELFF; DNA: TGCGCCAGCAGCCGCGAAGGGGACCCGAACACCGGGGAGCTGTTTTTT
V: TRBV6-2/TRBV6-3; J: TRBJ2-1; D: .; size: few; CDR3: CASNKREIWNEQFF; DNA: TGTGCCAGCAACAAGCGTGAAATCTGGAATGAGCAGTTCTTC
V: TRBV20-1; J: TRBJ2-3; D: .; size: few; CDR3: CSARDISTGGDTQYF; DNA: TGCAGTGCTAGAGATATTTCGACTGGAGGGGATACGCAGTATTTT
V: TRBV20-1; J: TRBJ2-3; D: .; size: few; CDR3: CSARGGRSTDTQYF; DNA: TGCAGTGCTAGAGGGGGGAGGAGCACAGATACGCAGTATTTT
V: TRBV5-1; J: TRBJ2-1; D: .; size: .; CDR3: CASSPYWGARSYNEQFF; DNA: TGCGCCAGCAGCCCGTACTGGGGGGCGCGGTCCTACAATGAGCAGTTCTTC
V: TRBV5-1; J: TRBJ2-2; D: .; size: few; CDR3: CASSGRTGNTGELFF; DNA: TGCGCCAGCAGCGGGAGGACAGGGAACACCGGGGAGCTGTTTTTT
V: TRBV11-2; J: TRBJ2-7; D: .; size: .; CDR3: CASSLEGGLSYEQYF; DNA: TGTGCCAGCAGCTTAGAGGGGGGGCTTTCCTACGAGCAGTACTTC
V: TRBV7-9; J: TRBJ2-2; D: .; size: .; CDR3: CASSSVEAGTGELFF; DNA: TGTGCCAGCAGCTCCGTCGAGGCGGGAACCGGGGAGCTGTTTTTT
V: TRBV7-9; J: TRBJ2-5; D: TRBD2; size: few; CDR3: CASSSLAELQETQYF; DNA: TGTGCCAGCAGCTCACTAGCGGAGCTCCAAGAGACCCAGTACTTC
V: TRBV7-2; J: TRBJ2-5; D: .; size: .; CDR3: CASSLGRGPGETQYF; DNA: TGTGCCAGCAGCTTAGGGCGGGGCCCAGGAGAGACCCAGTACTTC
V: TRBV12-3/TRBV12-4; J: TRBJ2-1; D: TRBD1; size: .; CDR3: CASSPYDRGDYNEQFF; DNA: TGTGCCAGCAGTCCCTATGACAGGGGGGACTACAATGAGCAGTTCTTC
V: TRBV7-2; J: TRBJ2-7; D: .; size: few; CDR3: CASSLEATDYEQYF; DNA: TGTGCCAGCAGCTTAGAGGCAACTGACTACGAGCAGTACTTC
V: TRBV7-2; J: TRBJ2-3; D: .; size: .; CDR3: CASSSGPGVVDTQYF; DNA: TGTGCCAGCAGCTCAGGGCCGGGGGTCGTAGATACGCAGTATTTT
V: TRBV5-1; J: TRBJ1-1; D: .; size: few; CDR3: CASSPEEGRWTEAFF; DNA: TGCGCCAGCAGCCCGGAGGAGGGGAGATGGACTGAAGCTTTCTTT
V: TRBV7-9; J: TRBJ2-1; D: .; size: .; CDR3: CASRLRALGDEQFF; DNA: TGTGCCAGCCGACTCCGGGCCTTGGGGGATGAGCAGTTCTTC
V: TRBV7-2; J: TRBJ1-1; D: .; size: many; CDR3: CASRLEEGAFF; DNA: TGTGCCAGCAGGCTCGAAGAGGGGGCTTTCTTT
V: TRBV27; J: TRBJ2-5; D: .; size: many; CDR3: CASSPITFSLRETQYF; DNA: TGTGCCAGCAGTCCGATCACTTTCTCGTTGAGAGAGACCCAGTACTTC
V: TRBV10-3; J: TRBJ1-1; D: TRBD1; size: .; CDR3: CATGTGTNTEAFF; DNA: TGTGCCACCGGGACAGGGACGAACACTGAAGCTTTCTTT
V: TRBV5-5; J: TRBJ2-5; D: .; size: .; CDR3: CASSLGPTYQETQYF; DNA: TGTGCCAGCAGCTTGGGACCGACGTACCAAGAGACCCAGTACTTC
V: TRBV4-3; J: TRBJ2-5; D: .; size: .; CDR3: CASSQTGGGGETQYF; DNA: TGCGCCAGCAGCCAGACCGGGGGCGGGGGAGAGACCCAGTACTTC